A selection of T cell receptor beta chains follows, all from one sample in a study of long-term antiretroviral therapy in people with HIV. The table came from immunoSEQ multiplex PCR; TCRdb's copy has only in-frame clones and leaves some out. This table has over 20,000 clones, 88% appearing once. Material: unsorted PBMCs, obtained 0.6 years after starting antiretroviral therapy. The origin of the receptors is a man aged 60 to 69 with HIV. CDR3s include the opening cysteine and the closing phenylalanine or tryptophan. The order of the fields is D gene, V gene, J gene, clone size, CDR3 protein, CDR3 DNA. D genes are given only for firm matches. Rows may omit the clone size; those that give it use once, few, many or a size class.

d_gene: NA; v_gene: TRBV5-1; j_gene: TRBJ1-1; abundance: NA; CDR3aa: CASSLMSDTEAFF; CDR3nt: TGCGCCAGCAGCTTAATGAGCGACACTGAAGCTTTCTTT
d_gene: TRBD2; v_gene: TRBV4-2; j_gene: TRBJ2-7; abundance: once; CDR3aa: CASSRSSGSSYEQYF; CDR3nt: TGTGCCAGCAGCCGAAGTAGCGGGTCCTCCTACGAGCAGTACTTC
d_gene: NA; v_gene: TRBV7-9; j_gene: TRBJ1-3; abundance: few; CDR3aa: CASSLGSSGNTIYF; CDR3nt: TGTGCCAGCAGCTTAGGGAGCTCTGGAAACACCATATATTTT
d_gene: NA; v_gene: TRBV2; j_gene: TRBJ2-2; abundance: NA; CDR3aa: CASSEVQRRTGELFF; CDR3nt: TGTGCCAGCAGTGAAGTTCAGAGACGGACCGGGGAGCTGTTTTTT
d_gene: TRBD2; v_gene: TRBV30; j_gene: TRBJ2-2; abundance: NA; CDR3aa: CAWSLAGATGELFF; CDR3nt: TGTGCCTGGAGTTTAGCGGGAGCCACCGGGGAGCTGTTTTTT
d_gene: NA; v_gene: TRBV18; j_gene: TRBJ2-1; abundance: NA; CDR3aa: CASSPQSGDNEQFF; CDR3nt: TGTGCCAGCTCACCACAGAGCGGCGACAATGAGCAGTTCTTC
d_gene: NA; v_gene: TRBV4-1; j_gene: TRBJ1-2; abundance: NA; CDR3aa: CASSQDRGGWGYTF; CDR3nt: TGCGCCAGCAGCCAAGATAGGGGGGGCTGGGGCTACACCTTC
d_gene: TRBD1; v_gene: TRBV30; j_gene: TRBJ1-2; abundance: NA; CDR3aa: CAWSEGALGGYTF; CDR3nt: TGTGCCTGGAGCGAGGGGGCGCTGGGTGGCTACACCTTC
d_gene: NA; v_gene: TRBV5-1; j_gene: TRBJ1-5; abundance: NA; CDR3aa: CASSLGYGPVKTQHF; CDR3nt: TGCGCCAGCAGCTTGGGCTATGGCCCCGTAAAGACCCAGCATTTT
d_gene: NA; v_gene: TRBV18; j_gene: TRBJ2-2; abundance: NA; CDR3aa: CASSSSVLGTGELFF; CDR3nt: TGTGCCAGCTCCTCATCGGTCTTAGGCACCGGGGAGCTGTTTTTT
d_gene: NA; v_gene: TRBV29-1; j_gene: TRBJ1-4; abundance: NA; CDR3aa: CSVELPSEKLFF; CDR3nt: TGCAGCGTTGAACTCCCTAGTGAAAAACTGTTTTTT
d_gene: NA; v_gene: TRBV10-1; j_gene: TRBJ2-3; abundance: NA; CDR3aa: CASSAEAATRGTQYF; CDR3nt: TGCGCCAGCAGTGCCGAGGCGGCTACCCGCGGTACGCAGTATTTT
d_gene: NA; v_gene: TRBV7-9; j_gene: TRBJ1-6; abundance: NA; CDR3aa: CASSLRDGNSPLHF; CDR3nt: TGTGCCAGCAGCTTACGGGACGGCAATTCACCCCTCCACTTT